Listed below are T cell receptor beta chains from one sample, sequenced in a study of early T cells in non-severe SARS-CoV-2 infection. TCRdb analysed the 5' RACE reads with MiXCR anew, one entry per CDR3 protein. The table records tens of thousands of distinct CDR3 sequences, roughly 10% of them present only once. The sample in question was whole blood, obtained at baseline. The receptor set was obtained from an adult who was a healthcare worker with PCR-confirmed SARS-CoV-2 infection or an uninfected control (not recorded which). CDR3s include the opening cysteine and the closing phenylalanine or tryptophan. D genes are given only for firm matches. Clone size appears in some rows only: once, few, many, or a class for an expanded clone.

DNA: TGTGCCAGCAGGTTCGGCACAGATACGCAGTATTTT
CDR3: CASRFGTDTQYF
J: TRBJ2-3
size: -
length: 12
V: TRBV12-3/TRBV12-4
D: -

DNA: TGCGCCAGCAGCCAACGTCGATACAATGAGCAGTTCTTC
CDR3: CASSQRRYNEQFF
J: TRBJ2-1
size: few
length: 13
V: TRBV4-1
D: -

DNA: TGTGCCAGCAGCCCCGACGGGGGAGTGAACACCGGGGAGCTGTTTTTT
CDR3: CASSPDGGVNTGELFF
J: TRBJ2-2
size: many
length: 16
V: TRBV7-3
D: -

DNA: TGTGCCAGCAGCGTGGCAGTCACAGATACGCAGTATTTT
CDR3: CASSVAVTDTQYF
J: TRBJ2-3
size: few
length: 13
V: TRBV9
D: -

DNA: TGCGCCAGCAGCTCGACACTCCTCGGAACCTATGGCTACACCTTC
CDR3: CASSSTLLGTYGYTF
J: TRBJ1-2
size: many
length: 15
V: TRBV5-1
D: -

DNA: TGTGCCAGCAGCCCCATTGGCAATGAGCAGTTCTTC
CDR3: CASSPIGNEQFF
J: TRBJ2-1
size: -
length: 12
V: TRBV7-6
D: -

DNA: TGTGCCAGCAGCAATAATACCGGACAGGGGACCTACGAGCAGTACTTC
CDR3: CASSNNTGQGTYEQYF
J: TRBJ2-7
size: many
length: 16
V: TRBV21-1
D: -

DNA: TGTGCCAGCAGTTCAGGGGCGAACACCGGGGAGCTGTTTTTT
CDR3: CASSSGANTGELFF
J: TRBJ2-2
size: many
length: 14
V: TRBV28
D: -

DNA: TGTGCCAGCAGTTTATCCTCAAGTCGAGCAGGCGACGAGCAGTACTTC
CDR3: CASSLSSSRAGDEQYF
J: TRBJ2-7
size: -
length: 16
V: TRBV28
D: -

DNA: TGTGCCAGCAGCCCTATGGCGGGAGACACCGGGGAGCTGTTTTTT
CDR3: CASSPMAGDTGELFF
J: TRBJ2-2
size: -
length: 15
V: TRBV13
D: TRBD2

DNA: TGTGCCAGCACCCCAGGTCACGGAGCGAAAGCTTTCTTT
CDR3: CASTPGHGAKAFF
J: TRBJ1-1
size: -
length: 13
V: TRBV12-3/TRBV12-4
D: -

DNA: TGTGCCAGTAGTTATGCCAGCAATCAGCCCCAGCATTTT
CDR3: CASSYASNQPQHF
J: TRBJ1-5
size: many
length: 13
V: TRBV19
D: -

DNA: TGTGCCAGCAGTTCCCCCCAACGGACTGGCGGGGAGCTGTTTTTT
CDR3: CASSSPQRTGGELFF
J: TRBJ2-2
size: many
length: 15
V: TRBV12-3/TRBV12-4
D: -

DNA: TGTGCCAGCAGTTTCGGCGGGGGGGGAGCTGAGACCCAGTACTTC
CDR3: CASSFGGGGAETQYF
J: TRBJ2-5
size: many
length: 15
V: TRBV27
D: TRBD2

DNA: TGTGCCAGCAGCACCCGTCTGGCGGGAGAGGATACGCAGTATTTT
CDR3: CASSTRLAGEDTQYF
J: TRBJ2-3
size: -
length: 15
V: TRBV7-2
D: TRBD2

DNA: TGTGCCAGCAGTCTGACAGGGGGCAACACTGAAGCTTTCTTT
CDR3: CASSLTGGNTEAFF
J: TRBJ1-1
size: many
length: 14
V: TRBV12-3/TRBV12-4
D: TRBD1

DNA: TGTGCCAGCAGGCCTGACAGGGCAATCTACGAGCAGTACTTC
CDR3: CASRPDRAIYEQYF
J: TRBJ2-7
size: many
length: 14
V: TRBV7-9
D: TRBD1

DNA: TGTGCCAGTAGTGGCAGCCCGAACACCGGGGAGCTGTTTTTT
CDR3: CASSGSPNTGELFF
J: TRBJ2-2
size: many
length: 14
V: TRBV19
D: -

DNA: TGTGCCAGCAGCGCCGGGACAGGGGTAGTTCAGCCCCAGCATTTT
CDR3: CASSAGTGVVQPQHF
J: TRBJ1-5
size: -
length: 15
V: TRBV2
D: TRBD1

DNA: TGCAGTGCTTACCGGACAGGCGTGCACGAGCAGTACTTC
CDR3: CSAYRTGVHEQYF
J: TRBJ2-7
size: -
length: 13
V: TRBV20-1
D: TRBD1

DNA: TGTGCCAGCAGCTTCTCTAGCGGGAACACAGATACGCAGTATTTT
CDR3: CASSFSSGNTDTQYF
J: TRBJ2-3
size: few
length: 15
V: TRBV7-3
D: TRBD2

DNA: TGTGCCAGCAGCTTAAAGGGACTAGCGTCCACCGGGGAGCTGTTTTTT
CDR3: CASSLKGLASTGELFF
J: TRBJ2-2
size: few
length: 16
V: TRBV7-6
D: TRBD2

DNA: TGTGCCAGCTCACAAAACCGGGCCCAGGGAAAATCACCCCTCCACTTT
CDR3: CASSQNRAQGKSPLHF
J: TRBJ1-6
size: many
length: 16
V: TRBV18
D: -